The entry that follows covers one T cell receptor (beta chain) sequence. Its antigen remains unidentified. This entry comes from a study of T cell responses to AZD1222 COVID-19 vaccine. Some clones are missing from TCRdb's copy, which holds only in-frame ones; the method was immunoSEQ multiplex PCR. This table has around 100,000 clones, roughly 91% appearing once. Notes on the study in general: The breadth and depth of Spike-specific TCRs increased once two AZD1222 doses had been given. Donors, mostly white British, included more females; clonal diversity was possibly underestimated.

This CDR3 comprises 16 residues. The germline CDR1 and CDR2 sequences are SGHDT and YYEEEE. V lost 1 base to trimming and J lost 1 base, with 14 bases between them. This TCR came from an adult in good health. The source material was peripheral blood, sampled on day 0 of AZD1222 vaccination. The chain links TRBV5-6 to TRBJ1-1; D unresolved. The CDR3 nucleotides read TGTGCCAGCAGCTTGTCACTTCGCCGAGGGAACACTGAAGCTTTCTTT. The encoded protein is CASSLSLRRGNTEAFF.